This TCR beta chain was sequenced during a study of response to subunit inactivated influenza vaccine (dated by TCRdb to 2016 to 2018). About the investigation overall: The study used deep quantitative T cell receptor repertoire profiling to track responses to a trivalent subunit inactivated influenza vaccine. What the work shows at the level of the full study, not this receptor alone: It was suggested by the authors that each seasonal influenza vaccination may recruit only a limited number of new T cells.

The CDR3 numbers 15 residues from cysteine through phenylalanine. Solely the CDR3 DNA is kept, with 45 bases framed from the first base. V and J are trimmed by 5 bases and 5 bases, and the gene matches miss 9 bases of the junction. The library was built by means of RT-PCR. Sequencing was performed on an Illumina HiSeq 2500. TCRdb applied fastp at Q25 and MiXCR to the public reads, then kept only in-frame beta chains. Rows matching on CDR3 protein sequence are summarized as one entry with the most common DNA and genes. The table for this sample lists 430,000 or so distinct CDR3 sequences; 9.5% to 13% of them were counted only once. The ten largest clones capture less than 15% of the sample. Interpreted using the paper, the time point label stands for: 45 to 55 days after influenza vaccine administration. In this sample, this clonotype turned up a few times. It lacks a known antigen. No base quality information exists; no much larger clone differs at one position.

The sequence derives from a man aged 45-60 years who received an inactivated influenza vaccine. Donor details come from another sample of the same person, matched by shared clones. The rearranged segments are TRBV12-3 or TRBV12-4 and TRBJ2-1; 7 junctional bases match TRBD1. Sequencing was performed on PBMCs from blood, taken roughly 45 days after vaccination. The CDR3 reads as follows: CASSTYRGKNNEQFF. The DNA sequence is as follows: TGTGCCAGCAGTACCTACAGGGGAAAGAACAATGAGCAGTTCTTC.